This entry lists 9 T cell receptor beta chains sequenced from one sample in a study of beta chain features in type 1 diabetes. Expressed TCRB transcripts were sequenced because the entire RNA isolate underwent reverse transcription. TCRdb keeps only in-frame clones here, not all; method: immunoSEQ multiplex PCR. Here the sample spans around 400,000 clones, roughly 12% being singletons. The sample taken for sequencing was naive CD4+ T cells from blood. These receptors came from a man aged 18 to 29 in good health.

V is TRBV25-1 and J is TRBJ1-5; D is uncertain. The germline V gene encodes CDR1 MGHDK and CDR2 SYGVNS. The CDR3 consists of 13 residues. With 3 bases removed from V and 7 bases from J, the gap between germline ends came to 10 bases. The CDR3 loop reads CASSDHGVQPQHF. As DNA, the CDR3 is TGTGCCAGCAGTGATCACGGGGTCCAGCCCCAGCATTTT.

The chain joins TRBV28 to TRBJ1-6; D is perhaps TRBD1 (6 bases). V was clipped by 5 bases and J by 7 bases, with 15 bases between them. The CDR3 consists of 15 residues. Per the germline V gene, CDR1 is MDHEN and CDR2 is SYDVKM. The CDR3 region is CASSPQGRRNSPLHF. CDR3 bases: TGTGCCAGCAGTCCCCAGGGGCGAAGGAATTCACCCCTCCACTTT.

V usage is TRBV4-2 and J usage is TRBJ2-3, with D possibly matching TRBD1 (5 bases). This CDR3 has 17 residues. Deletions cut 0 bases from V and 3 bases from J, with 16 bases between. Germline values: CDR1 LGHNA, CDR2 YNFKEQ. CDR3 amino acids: CASSQEPGGASTDTQYF. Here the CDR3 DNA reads TGTGCCAGCAGCCAAGAGCCGGGTGGGGCTTCGACAGATACGCAGTATTTT.

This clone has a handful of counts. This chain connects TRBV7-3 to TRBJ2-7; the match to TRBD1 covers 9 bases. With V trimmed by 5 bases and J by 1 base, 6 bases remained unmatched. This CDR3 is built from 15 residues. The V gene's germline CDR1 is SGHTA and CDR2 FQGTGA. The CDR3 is CASSPRTGASYEQYF. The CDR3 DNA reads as TGTGCCAGCAGCCCGAGGACAGGGGCGTCCTACGAGCAGTACTTC.

CDR3 DNA: TGTGCCAGCAGCCCCCTAAGACAGATAACCGGGGAGCTGTTTTTT. It codes for CASSPLRQITGELFF. This chain joins TRBV7-2 and TRBJ2-2; perhaps TRBD1 as D (5 bases). Germline values: CDR1 SGHTA, CDR2 FQGNSA. Deletions cut 5 bases from V and 5 bases from J, with 15 bases between. The CDR3 is made up of 15 amino acids.

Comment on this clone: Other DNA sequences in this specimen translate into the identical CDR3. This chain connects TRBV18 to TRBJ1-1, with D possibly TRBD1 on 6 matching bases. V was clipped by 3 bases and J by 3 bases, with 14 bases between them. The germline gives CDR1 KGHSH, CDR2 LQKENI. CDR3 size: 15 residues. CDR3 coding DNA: TGTGCCAGCTCACCCAGGTCAGGGGTCGACACTGAAGCTTTCTTT. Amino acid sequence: CASSPRSGVDTEAFF. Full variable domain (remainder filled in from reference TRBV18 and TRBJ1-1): NAGVMQNPRHLVRRRGQEARLRCSPMKGHSHVYWYRQLPEEGLKFMVYLQKENIIDESGMPKERFSAEFPKEGPSILRIQQVVRGDSAAYFCASSPRSGVDTEAFFGQGTRLTVV.

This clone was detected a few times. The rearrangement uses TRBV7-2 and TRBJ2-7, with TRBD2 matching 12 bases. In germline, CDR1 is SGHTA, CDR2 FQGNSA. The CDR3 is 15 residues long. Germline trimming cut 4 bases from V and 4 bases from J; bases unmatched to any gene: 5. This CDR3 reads CASSSPTSGGYEQYF. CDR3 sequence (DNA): TGTGCCAGCAGCTCACCAACTAGCGGGGGGTACGAGCAGTACTTC. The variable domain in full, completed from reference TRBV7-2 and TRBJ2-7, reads GAGVSQSPSNKVTEKGKDVELRCDPISGHTALYWYRQSLGQGLEFLIYFQGNSAPDKSGLPSDRFSAERTGGSVSTLTIQRTQQEDSAVYLCASSSPTSGGYEQYFGPGTRLTVT.

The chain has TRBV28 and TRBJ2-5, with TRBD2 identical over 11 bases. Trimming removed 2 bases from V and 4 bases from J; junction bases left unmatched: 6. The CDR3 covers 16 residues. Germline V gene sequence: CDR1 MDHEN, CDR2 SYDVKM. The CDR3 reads CASSLASGRSRETQYF. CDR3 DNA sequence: TGTGCCAGCAGTTTAGCTAGCGGGAGGTCTCGAGAGACCCAGTACTTC.

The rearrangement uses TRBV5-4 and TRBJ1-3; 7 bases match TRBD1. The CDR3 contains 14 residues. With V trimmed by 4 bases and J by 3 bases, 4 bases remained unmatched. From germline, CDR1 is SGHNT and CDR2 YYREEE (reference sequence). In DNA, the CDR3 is TGTGCCAGCAGCATTGGACAGGTTGGAAACACCATATATTTT. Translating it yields CASSIGQVGNTIYF. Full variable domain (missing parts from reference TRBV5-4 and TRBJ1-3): ETGVTQSPTHLIKTRGQQVTLRCSSQSGHNTVSWYQQALGQGPQFIFQYYREEENGRGNFPPRFSGLQFPNYSSELNVNALELDDSALYLCASSIGQVGNTIYFGEGSWLTVV.